These 27 T cell receptor beta chains originate from one sample sequenced in a study of blood T cell repertoires in COVID-19. Measured with immunoSEQ multiplex PCR; TCRdb has only the in-frame clones, and not every one. The sample yields 150,000 to 200,000 clones, approximately 90% seen once. Sequencing input: peripheral blood. The source of these receptors is a man in his thirties or forties with COVID-19, enrolled during active disease.

V and J are TRBV27 and TRBJ2-1, with 9 nucleotides matching TRBD1. With 10 bases clipped from V and 4 bases from J, the junction kept 8 bases outside the gene matches. The germline gives CDR1 MNHEY, CDR2 SMNVEV (reference sequence). This CDR3 has 14 amino acids. This CDR3 reads CAIRKDRGYNEQFF. In nucleotides, the CDR3 is TGTGCCATTAGGAAGGACAGGGGTTACAATGAGCAGTTCTTC.

This chain joins TRBV6-2 or TRBV6-3 and TRBJ1-4; 9 bases fit TRBD1. Germline trimming cut 2 bases from V and 5 bases from J; bases unmatched to any gene: 6. The CDR3 is 16 amino acids. The germline gives CDR1 MNHEY, CDR2 SVGEGT. CDR3 residues: CASSYPGTGYNEKLFF. In DNA form, the CDR3 reads TGTGCCAGCAGTTACCCCGGGACAGGGTACAATGAAAAACTGTTTTTT.

The chain employs TRBV28 and TRBJ2-7; weak D call: TRBD1 (6 bases). Germline assignment: CDR1 MDHEN and CDR2 SYDVKM. This CDR3 is built from 15 residues. V was shortened by 3 bases and J by 5 bases, with 17 bases between the two germline ends. CDR3 bases: TGTGCCAGCAGTTTCGTAACTCCAGGGGCCCACGAGCAGTACTTC. Protein product: CASSFVTPGAHEQYF.

The CDR3 sequence: CASSPPGANTEAFF. CDR3 DNA sequence: TGCGCCAGCAGCCCGCCAGGGGCCAACACTGAAGCTTTCTTT. V is TRBV5-1 and J is TRBJ1-1, with a tentative D call TRBD1 (6 bases). The germline gives CDR1 SGHRS, CDR2 YFSETQ. Between the trimmed V and J ends, which lost 4 bases and 2 bases, there was a span of 12 bases. This CDR3 spans 14 amino acids.

The CDR3 nucleotides read TGTGCCAGCAGCTTGGGAGGGACCATCCACTTT. Protein product: CASSLGGTIHF. The genes are TRBV7-9 and TRBJ1-6, with a tentative D call TRBD1 (5 bases). With 3 bases removed from V and 17 bases from J, the gap between germline ends came to 11 bases. This CDR3 spans 11 amino acids. CDR1 is SEHNR and CDR2 is FQNEAQ in the germline V gene (reference sequence).

The V gene is TRBV7-9, the J gene TRBJ2-1; 7 bases are a match to TRBD2. Germline V CDR1 and CDR2: SEHNR, FQNEAQ (reference sequence). V was pared by 0 bases and J by 9 bases, with 11 bases of the junction left unmatched. The CDR3 totals 16 residues. The CDR3 sequence is CASSLAGGDYRSEQFF. In nucleotides, the CDR3 is TGTGCCAGCAGCTTAGCTGGGGGGGACTACCGGAGTGAGCAGTTCTTC.

The J gene is TRBJ1-1, the V gene TRBV4-3; tentative D call: TRBD1 (6 bases). The CDR3 extends over 15 amino acids. Between the trimmed V and J ends, which lost 4 bases and 3 bases, there was a span of 15 bases. Germline values: CDR1 LGHNA, CDR2 YSLEER. For the CDR3, the DNA is TGCGCCAGCAGCCCATTCCACAGGGTGTACACTGAAGCTTTCTTT. This translates into CASSPFHRVYTEAFF.

The chain uses TRBV5-6 and TRBJ1-2; D gene ambiguous. Trimming removed 4 bases from V and 8 bases from J, with 12 bases in between. The CDR3 contains 12 residues. CDR1 SGHDT and CDR2 YYEEEE come from the germline V gene. This chain's CDR3 is CASSNRERGYTF. The CDR3 DNA follows: TGTGCCAGCAGCAACCGGGAGAGAGGCTACACCTTC.

This rearrangement joins TRBV19 to TRBJ2-7; no firm D call. From germline, CDR1 is LNHDA and CDR2 SQIVND (reference sequence). Trimming left V 1 base short and J 2 bases short, with 9 bases between. CDR3 length: 14 amino acids. CDR3 residues: CASSIGPYTYEQYF. DNA of the CDR3: TGTGCCAGTAGTATAGGTCCTTATACCTACGAGCAGTACTTC.

This rearrangement joins TRBV19 to TRBJ2-7, with 7 bases aligning to TRBD1. Looked up from germline, CDR1 is LNHDA and CDR2 is SQIVND (reference sequence). The CDR3 consists of 13 residues. V was pared by 6 bases and J by 2 bases, with 4 bases of the junction left unmatched. CDR3 region: CASSKTGTYEQYF. DNA for the CDR3: TGTGCCAGTAGCAAGACAGGGACCTACGAGCAGTACTTC.

The CDR3 DNA sequence: TGTGCCAGCAGCCAAGCTAAGGGCGGACTCACAGATACGCAGTATTTT. Its protein product is CASSQAKGGLTDTQYF. V usage is TRBV3-1 (or the pseudogene TRBV3-2) and J usage is TRBJ2-3; a possible D gene is TRBD2 (5 bases). Germline values: CDR1 LGHDT, CDR2 YNNKEL (reference sequence). Trimming left V 1 base short and J 2 bases short, with 13 bases between. The CDR3 is made up of 16 amino acids.

CDR3 nucleotide sequence: TGTGCCAGCTCACCGGCCAGAAGCTCCTACGAGCAGTACTTC. It yields the protein CASSPARSSYEQYF. This sequence joins TRBV18 and TRBJ2-7, with D uncertain. V lost 3 bases and J 0 bases, leaving 9 bases between the germline ends. CDR1 is KGHSH, CDR2 LQKENI, per germline. The CDR3 is 14 amino acids.

The chain is built from TRBV16 and TRBJ2-1, with D possibly being TRBD2 (5 bases). CDR1 is KGHSY, CDR2 FQNENV, per germline. The ends were cut back, 4 bases at V and 8 bases at J, with 6 bases in the middle. This CDR3 comprises 11 residues. In DNA, the CDR3 is TGTGCCAGCAGCCCCGGGGATGAGCAGTTCTTC. This translates into CASSPGDEQFF.

This chain connects TRBV5-1 to TRBJ2-3, with 7 positions matching TRBD1. The CDR3 loop spans 16 amino acids. J was trimmed by 0 bases and V by 4 bases; bases with no gene match: 8. Germline values: CDR1 SGHRS, CDR2 YFSETQ. CDR3 DNA sequence: TGCGCCAGCAGCCGCGACACGGGACAGAGCACAGATACGCAGTATTTT. As protein: CASSRDTGQSTDTQYF.

In this sample, this clone turned up once. The chain couples TRBV28 to TRBJ2-2, with TRBD2 matching 10 bases. This CDR3 has 18 residues. Germline V lookup: CDR1 MDHEN, CDR2 SYDVKM. V shed 6 bases, J shed 5 bases, and the junction held 15 bases outside the gene matches. The CDR3 sequence is CASSPNLGTSDKTGELFF. The CDR3 DNA reads TGTGCCAGCAGCCCTAACCTCGGGACTAGCGACAAGACCGGGGAGCTGTTTTTT.

The chain couples TRBV3-1 (or the pseudogene TRBV3-2) to TRBJ1-1; D unresolved. CDR3 length: 13 amino acids. Trimming stripped 0 bases from V and 8 bases from J, with 10 bases between. Per the germline V gene, CDR1 is LGHDT and CDR2 is YNNKEL (reference sequence). The CDR3 DNA follows: TGTGCCAGCAGCCAAGATCTGGGCAAAGAAGCTTTCTTT. As protein: CASSQDLGKEAFF.

The rearrangement links TRBV7-2 to TRBJ1-6, with 10 bases aligning to TRBD1. The CDR3 length is 16 residues. Trimming at V came to 6 bases and at J to 7 bases, leaving 9 bases not matched to a gene. Germline V lookup: CDR1 SGHTA, CDR2 FQGNSA. The CDR3 region has the DNA TGTGCCAGCAGGGGGGACAGGGGAGGGTGGAATTCACCCCTCCACTTT. Translating it yields CASRGDRGGWNSPLHF.

The rearrangement joins TRBV7-9 to TRBJ1-5, with D tentatively TRBD1 (5 bases). CDR1 SEHNR and CDR2 FQNEAQ come from the germline V gene (reference sequence). The CDR3 runs 17 residues. Trimming removed 0 bases from V and 5 bases from J, with 17 bases in between. In nucleotides, the CDR3 is TGTGCCAGCAGCTTAGCGGGCCAGGGCCGCTTGGATCAGCCCCAGCATTTT. It encodes CASSLAGQGRLDQPQHF. Filled out from reference TRBV7-9 and TRBJ1-5, the complete variable domain reads DTGVSQNPRHKITKRGQNVTFRCDPISEHNRLYWYRQTLGQGPEFLTYFQNEAQLEKSRLLSDRFSAERPKGSFSTLEIQRTEQGDSAMYLCASSLAGQGRLDQPQHFGDGTRLSIL.

J is TRBJ2-7 and V is TRBV7-2; 10 bases align to TRBD1. J lost 2 bases, V lost 5 bases, and 9 bases had no gene match. The CDR3 is 16 amino acids. Germline V gene data show CDR1 as SGHTA and CDR2 as FQGNSA. The CDR3 sequence is CASSPHRDRGPYEQYF. Written as DNA, the CDR3 is TGTGCCAGCAGCCCCCACCGGGACAGGGGCCCCTACGAGCAGTACTTC.

The chain couples TRBV28 to TRBJ1-2; TRBD1 is a possible D gene (5 bases). This CDR3 has 13 residues. Per the germline V gene, CDR1 is MDHEN and CDR2 is SYDVKM. The V and J ends lost 9 bases and 5 bases respectively, with 16 bases between them. The CDR3: CASRPGVEYGYTF. In nucleotides, the CDR3 is TGTGCCAGTCGCCCGGGGGTTGAGTATGGCTACACCTTC.

The J gene is TRBJ2-1, the V gene TRBV6-2 or TRBV6-3; 10 nucleotides line up with TRBD1. The germline V gene encodes CDR1 MNHEY and CDR2 SVGEGT. J gave up 7 bases and V 5 bases, and 11 bases lay outside the gene matches. The CDR3 runs 16 residues. The CDR3 DNA reads as TGTGCCAGCAGTCCCCGCACCGGGACAGGGGCAAATGAGCAGTTCTTC. This sequence encodes CASSPRTGTGANEQFF.

The chain links TRBV5-6 to TRBJ1-1, with 7 bases fitting TRBD1. This CDR3 contains 16 residues. Trimming cost V 0 bases and J 2 bases; bases outside gene matches: 7. Germline V gene data show CDR1 as SGHDT and CDR2 as YYEEEE. CDR3 in DNA: TGTGCCAGCAGCTTGGTGACAGGGAGACTTAACACTGAAGCTTTCTTT. Translated, it gives CASSLVTGRLNTEAFF. The full variable domain, in which reference TRBV5-6 and TRBJ1-1 provide the parts outside the CDR3, is DAGVTQSPTHLIKTRGQQVTLRCSPKSGHDTVSWYQQALGQGPQFIFQYYEEEERQRGNFPDRFSGHQFPNYSSELNVNALLLGDSALYLCASSLVTGRLNTEAFFGQGTRLTVV.

The chain joins TRBV15 to TRBJ1-1, with 9 bases fitting TRBD1. This CDR3 is 16 amino acids long. Germline CDR1 reads LNHNV; CDR2 reads YYDKDF (reference sequence). Losses at the gene ends were 3 bases for V and 1 base for J; bases not matched to a gene: 6. CDR3 amino acids: CATSSVPGQGNTEAFF. CDR3 sequence (DNA): TGTGCCACCAGCAGCGTCCCGGGACAGGGGAACACTGAAGCTTTCTTT.

This clone has just a few counts. The chain joins TRBV29-1 to TRBJ1-2; D call uncertain. The V and J ends lost 1 base and 1 base respectively, with 7 bases between them. Germline CDR1 SQVTM, CDR2 ANQGSEA. The CDR3 spans 13 residues. CDR3 protein: CSVEGRDNYGYTF. CDR3 DNA: TGCAGCGTTGAAGGGAGGGATAACTATGGCTACACCTTC.

The chain's CDR3 is CASTGGGTGYGETQYF. As DNA, the CDR3 is TGCGCCAGCACCGGAGGAGGGACAGGGTATGGGGAGACCCAGTACTTC. The V call is TRBV5-1, the J call TRBJ2-5; TRBD1 matches 9 bases. The CDR3 sequence is 16 residues long. V trimming: 6 bases; J trimming: 5 bases; junction bases outside the gene matches: 14. Germline V gives CDR1 SGHRS, CDR2 YFSETQ.

V is TRBV5-5 and J is TRBJ1-4, with 9 positions matching TRBD1. Per germline, CDR1 SGHKS and CDR2 YYEKEE (reference sequence). V trimming: 4 bases; J trimming: 8 bases; junction bases outside the gene matches: 6. The CDR3 totals 14 residues. The chain's CDR3 is CASSPGQGGEKLFF. The CDR3 region has the DNA TGTGCCAGCAGCCCGGGACAGGGAGGCGAAAAACTGTTTTTT.

This chain joins TRBV7-9 and TRBJ2-1; 7 bases match TRBD2. From germline, CDR1 is SEHNR and CDR2 FQNEAQ (reference sequence). Trimming removed 2 bases from V and 6 bases from J; junction bases left unmatched: 7. The CDR3 has 15 residues. CDR3 loop: CASSLRLAEANEQFF. Written as DNA, the CDR3 is TGTGCCAGCAGCTTAAGGCTAGCGGAGGCCAATGAGCAGTTCTTC. Filled out from reference TRBV7-9 and TRBJ2-1, the complete variable domain reads DTGVSQNPRHKITKRGQNVTFRCDPISEHNRLYWYRQTLGQGPEFLTYFQNEAQLEKSRLLSDRFSAERPKGSFSTLEIQRTEQGDSAMYLCASSLRLAEANEQFFGPGTRLTVL.